One sample yielded the 4 T cell receptor beta chains listed below, sequenced in a study of T cell responses to AZD1222 COVID-19 vaccine. TCRdb's copy holds only in-frame clones and misses some; the assay was immunoSEQ multiplex PCR. Seen here are about 110,000 clones, 89% observed once, and the top ten hold roughly 3%. The sample in question was peripheral blood, obtained on day 0 of MenACWY control vaccination. The receptor source for this set is an adult in good health.

J is TRBJ1-2 and V is TRBV4-3, with a possible D match to TRBD1 (5 bases). CDR1 and CDR2 from the germline V gene are LGHNA and YSLEER. This CDR3 has 16 amino acids. Trimming removed 1 base at V and 4 bases at J, with 16 bases between. The CDR3 is CASSQGARGSGYGYTF. DNA of the CDR3: TGCGCCAGCAGCCAAGGGGCCCGGGGGTCCGGCTATGGCTACACCTTC.

The gene calls are TRBV9 and TRBJ2-7, with D unresolved. V was clipped by 3 bases and J by 4 bases, with 14 bases between them. The CDR3 runs 14 residues. Germline assignment: CDR1 SGDLS and CDR2 YYNGEE. The CDR3 region is CASSDRGVGYEQYF. DNA of the CDR3: TGTGCCAGCAGCGATCGTGGGGTAGGTTACGAGCAGTACTTC.

The gene calls are TRBV7-8 and TRBJ2-7; TRBD2 matches at 7 bases. The germline CDR1 and CDR2 sequences are SGHVS and FQNEAQ. Trimming took 1 base from V and 9 from J; bases not matched to a gene: 6. The CDR3 covers 13 residues. CDR3 protein: CASSLGGRDGQYF. The CDR3 DNA reads TGTGCCAGCAGCTTAGGGGGGAGGGACGGGCAGTACTTC.

This chain connects TRBV19 to TRBJ1-1; D remains ambiguous. Trimming removed 4 bases from V and 1 base from J, with 19 bases in between. The germline V gene has CDR1 LNHDA and CDR2 SQIVND (reference sequence). The length of the CDR3 is 17 residues. The CDR3 reads CASSTTPGSQRNTEAFF. As DNA, the CDR3 is TGTGCCAGTAGTACCACCCCGGGGAGCCAACGGAACACTGAAGCTTTCTTT.